What follows describes a single TCR beta chain. This CDR3 has 17 residues. CDR1 and CDR2 from the germline V gene are SGHTA and FQGNSA. Trimming cost V 3 bases and J 0 bases, with 16 bases left between them. The source of the sample is a study of blood T cells in healthy people across ages. Sample-barcoded 5' priming and a J-beta primer mix drove a second PCR of roughly 7 to 11 cycles. TCRdb re-called the 5' RACE reads with MiXCR, one entry per CDR3 protein. This table has about 1.4 million distinct CDR3 sequences, roughly 59% appearing once. What was sequenced was blood. The sequence was obtained from a man aged 18 to 29 in good health. The gene calls are TRBV7-2 and TRBJ2-3; tentatively, D is TRBD1 or TRBD2 (6 bases each). The CDR3 region is CASSLGAGLPSTDTQYF. The CDR3, as DNA: TGTGCCAGCAGCTTGGGGGCGGGGCTACCTAGCACAGATACGCAGTATTTT.